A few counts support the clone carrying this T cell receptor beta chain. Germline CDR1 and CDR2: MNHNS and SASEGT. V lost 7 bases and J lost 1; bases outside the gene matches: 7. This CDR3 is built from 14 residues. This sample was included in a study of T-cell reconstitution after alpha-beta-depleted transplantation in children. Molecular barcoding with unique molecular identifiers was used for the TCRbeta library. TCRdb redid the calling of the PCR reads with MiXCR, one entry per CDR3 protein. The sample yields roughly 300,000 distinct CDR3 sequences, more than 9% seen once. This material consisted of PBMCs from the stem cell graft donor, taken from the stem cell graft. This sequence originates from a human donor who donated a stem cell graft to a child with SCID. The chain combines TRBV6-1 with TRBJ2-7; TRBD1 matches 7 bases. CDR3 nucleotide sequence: TGTGCCAGCAAAGAGGACAGGAGTTCCTACGAGCAGTACTTC. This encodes CASKEDRSSYEQYF.